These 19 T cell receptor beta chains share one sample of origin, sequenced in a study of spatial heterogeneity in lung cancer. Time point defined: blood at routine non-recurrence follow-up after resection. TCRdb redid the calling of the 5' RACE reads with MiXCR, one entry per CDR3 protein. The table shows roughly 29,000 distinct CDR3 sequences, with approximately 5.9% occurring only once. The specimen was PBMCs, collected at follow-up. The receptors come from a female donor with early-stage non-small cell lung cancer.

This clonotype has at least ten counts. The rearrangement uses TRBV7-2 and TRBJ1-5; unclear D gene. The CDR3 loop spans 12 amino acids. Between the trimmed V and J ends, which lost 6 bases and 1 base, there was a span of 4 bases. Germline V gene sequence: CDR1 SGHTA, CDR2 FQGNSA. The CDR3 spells CASRDSNQPQHF. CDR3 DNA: TGTGCCAGCAGAGACAGCAATCAGCCCCAGCATTTT.

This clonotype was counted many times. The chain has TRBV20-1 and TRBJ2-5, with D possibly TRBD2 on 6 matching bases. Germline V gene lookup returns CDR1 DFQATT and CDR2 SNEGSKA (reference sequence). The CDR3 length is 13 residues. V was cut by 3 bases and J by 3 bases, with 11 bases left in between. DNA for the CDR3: TGCAGTGCTAGGCCCCTAGCGAAAGAGACCCAGTACTTC. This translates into CSARPLAKETQYF.

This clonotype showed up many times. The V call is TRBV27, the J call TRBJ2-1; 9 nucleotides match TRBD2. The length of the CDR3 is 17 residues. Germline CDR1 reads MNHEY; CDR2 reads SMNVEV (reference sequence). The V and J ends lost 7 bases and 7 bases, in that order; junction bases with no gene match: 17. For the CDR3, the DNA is TGTGCCAGCAAGACCAGGGCGCGGGAGGGCCTGGGGAATGAGCAGTTCTTC. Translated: CASKTRAREGLGNEQFF.

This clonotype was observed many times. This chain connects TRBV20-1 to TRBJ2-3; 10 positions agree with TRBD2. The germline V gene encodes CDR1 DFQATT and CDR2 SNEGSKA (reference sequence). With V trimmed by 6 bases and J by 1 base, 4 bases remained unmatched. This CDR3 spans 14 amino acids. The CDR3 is CSATSGTGTDTQYF. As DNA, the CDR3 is TGCAGTGCAACTAGCGGGACGGGCACAGATACGCAGTATTTT.

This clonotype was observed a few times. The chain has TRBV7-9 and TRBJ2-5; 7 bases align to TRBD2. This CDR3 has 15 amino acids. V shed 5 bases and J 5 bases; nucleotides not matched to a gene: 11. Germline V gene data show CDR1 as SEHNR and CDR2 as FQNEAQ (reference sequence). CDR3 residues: CASSRRSAREETQYF. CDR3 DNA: TGTGCCAGCAGCCGGCGGAGCGCGCGGGAGGAGACCCAGTACTTC.

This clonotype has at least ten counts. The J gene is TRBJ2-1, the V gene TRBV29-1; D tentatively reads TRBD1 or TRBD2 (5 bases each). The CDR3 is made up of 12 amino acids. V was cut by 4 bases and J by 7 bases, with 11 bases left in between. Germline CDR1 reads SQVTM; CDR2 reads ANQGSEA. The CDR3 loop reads CSVAGAVNEQFF. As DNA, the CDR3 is TGCAGCGTTGCCGGGGCGGTAAATGAGCAGTTCTTC.

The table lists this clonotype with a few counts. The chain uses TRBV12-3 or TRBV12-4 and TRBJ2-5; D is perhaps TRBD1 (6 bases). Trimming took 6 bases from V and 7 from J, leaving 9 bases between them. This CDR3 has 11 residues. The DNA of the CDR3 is TGTGCCAGCAGCCGAGGGGGGACCCAGTACTTC. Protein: CASSRGGTQYF.

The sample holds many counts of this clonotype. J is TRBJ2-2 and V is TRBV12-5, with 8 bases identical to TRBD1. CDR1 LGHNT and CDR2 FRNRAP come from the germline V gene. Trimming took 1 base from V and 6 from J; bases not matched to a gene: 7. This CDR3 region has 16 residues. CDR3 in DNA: TGTGCTAGTGGTTTGGCAAAAACAGGGGGTCCCGGGGAGCTGTTTTTT. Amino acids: CASGLAKTGGPGELFF.

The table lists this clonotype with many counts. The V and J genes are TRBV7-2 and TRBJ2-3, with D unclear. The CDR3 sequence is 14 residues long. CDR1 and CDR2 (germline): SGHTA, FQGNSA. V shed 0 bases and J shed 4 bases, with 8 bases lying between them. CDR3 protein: CASSLAYGSDTQYF. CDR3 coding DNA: TGTGCCAGCAGCTTAGCTTACGGATCAGATACGCAGTATTTT.

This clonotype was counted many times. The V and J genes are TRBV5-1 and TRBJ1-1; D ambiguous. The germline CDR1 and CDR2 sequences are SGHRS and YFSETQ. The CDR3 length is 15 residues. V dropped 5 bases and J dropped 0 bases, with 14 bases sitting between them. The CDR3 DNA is TGCGCCAGCAGTTATGCGGGTCGTTTGAACACTGAAGCTTTCTTT. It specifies CASSYAGRLNTEAFF.

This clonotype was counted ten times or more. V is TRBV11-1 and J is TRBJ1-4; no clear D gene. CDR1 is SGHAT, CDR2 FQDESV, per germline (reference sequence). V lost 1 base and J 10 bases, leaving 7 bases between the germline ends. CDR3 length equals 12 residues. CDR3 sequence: CASSLVGGKLFF. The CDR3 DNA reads TGTGCCAGCAGCTTAGTTGGTGGAAAACTGTTTTTT.

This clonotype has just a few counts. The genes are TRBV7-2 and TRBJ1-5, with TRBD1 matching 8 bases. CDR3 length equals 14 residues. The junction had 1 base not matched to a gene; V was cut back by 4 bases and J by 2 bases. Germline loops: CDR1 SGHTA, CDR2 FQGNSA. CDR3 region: CASSSQGGNQPQHF. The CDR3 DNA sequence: TGTGCCAGCAGCTCACAGGGGGGCAATCAGCCCCAGCATTTT. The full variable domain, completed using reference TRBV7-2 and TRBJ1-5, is GAGVSQSPSNKVTEKGKDVELRCDPISGHTALYWYRQSLGQGLEFLIYFQGNSAPDKSGLPSDRFSAERTGGSVSTLTIQRTQQEDSAVYLCASSSQGGNQPQHFGDGTRLSIL.

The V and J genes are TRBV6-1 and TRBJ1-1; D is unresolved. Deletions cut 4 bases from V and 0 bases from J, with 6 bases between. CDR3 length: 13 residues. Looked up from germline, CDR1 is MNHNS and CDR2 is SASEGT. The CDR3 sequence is CASSGTVNTEAFF. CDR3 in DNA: TGTGCCAGCAGTGGGACGGTGAACACTGAAGCTTTCTTT.

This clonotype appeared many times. The CDR3 nucleotides read TGTGCCATCAGTGAGGGCGGGAGCTCAGATACGCAGTATTTT. Translation: CAISEGGSSDTQYF. V gene TRBV10-3 combines with J gene TRBJ2-3; TRBD2 agrees at 7 bases. The CDR3 length is 14 residues. After removal of 2 bases from V and 4 bases from J, the junction contained 3 bases not matched to a gene. CDR1 is ENHRY and CDR2 is SYGVKD in the germline V gene.

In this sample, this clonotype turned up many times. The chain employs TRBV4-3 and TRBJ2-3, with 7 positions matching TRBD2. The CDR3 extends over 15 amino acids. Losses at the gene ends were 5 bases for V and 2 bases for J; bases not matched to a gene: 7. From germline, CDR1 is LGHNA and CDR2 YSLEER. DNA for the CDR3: TGCGCCAGCAGCAGCAGCGGGATTTACACAGATACGCAGTATTTT. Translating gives CASSSSGIYTDTQYF.

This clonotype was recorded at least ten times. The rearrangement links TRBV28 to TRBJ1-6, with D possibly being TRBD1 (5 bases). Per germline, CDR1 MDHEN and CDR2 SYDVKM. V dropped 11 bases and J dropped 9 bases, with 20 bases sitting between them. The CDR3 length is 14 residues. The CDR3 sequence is CAGSPPARGSPLHF. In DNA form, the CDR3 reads TGTGCCGGATCTCCCCCCGCAAGGGGTTCACCCCTCCACTTT.

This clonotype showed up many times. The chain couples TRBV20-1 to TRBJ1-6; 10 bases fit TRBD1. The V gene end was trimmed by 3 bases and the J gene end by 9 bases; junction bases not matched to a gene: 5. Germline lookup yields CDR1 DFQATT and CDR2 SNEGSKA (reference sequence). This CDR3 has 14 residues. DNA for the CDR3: TGCAGTGCTAGCCGAGGGACAGGGGTTTCACCCCTCCACTTT. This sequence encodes CSASRGTGVSPLHF.

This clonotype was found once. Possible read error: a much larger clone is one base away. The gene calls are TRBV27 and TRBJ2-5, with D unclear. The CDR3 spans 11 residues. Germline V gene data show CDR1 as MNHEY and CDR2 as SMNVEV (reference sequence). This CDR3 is CASTLSEIRNF. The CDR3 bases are TGTGCCAGCACCCTATCCGAGATCCGCAACTTC.

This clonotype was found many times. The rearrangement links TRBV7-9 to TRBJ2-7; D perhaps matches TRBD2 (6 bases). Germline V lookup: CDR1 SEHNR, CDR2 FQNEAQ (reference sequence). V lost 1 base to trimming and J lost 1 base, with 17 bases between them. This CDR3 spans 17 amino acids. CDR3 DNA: TGTGCCAGCAGCTTAGGGACCACTAGCATTAGATCCTACGAGCAGTACTTC. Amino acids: CASSLGTTSIRSYEQYF.